This TCR beta chain came from a study of T cells expressing NK-cell markers. Study summary: Within the sequenced cohort of eight donors, seven exhibited HCMV seropositivity and one was seronegative.

TCRdb reprocessed the 5' RACE reads, with one entry per CDR3 protein and no DNA. Its clone listing holds about 400,000 distinct CDR3 sequences. In regard to this clonotype: The antigen remains undetermined.

Germline values: CDR1 DFQATT, CDR2 SNEGSKA (reference sequence). This CDR3 is 12 amino acids long. Overall study results and limits: There were a handful of donors in whom these clonotypes also led the CD3+CD56-NKG2C+ fraction.

The sample was blood T cells: a sorted CD56 or NKG2C T cell subset, CD4+ or CD8+ T cells, or bulk PBMC T cells (not recorded which). The chain uses TRBV20-1 and TRBJ1-5. This TCR was sampled from a woman aged 45-60 years in good health. The CDR3 here is CSVWQGNQPQHF.